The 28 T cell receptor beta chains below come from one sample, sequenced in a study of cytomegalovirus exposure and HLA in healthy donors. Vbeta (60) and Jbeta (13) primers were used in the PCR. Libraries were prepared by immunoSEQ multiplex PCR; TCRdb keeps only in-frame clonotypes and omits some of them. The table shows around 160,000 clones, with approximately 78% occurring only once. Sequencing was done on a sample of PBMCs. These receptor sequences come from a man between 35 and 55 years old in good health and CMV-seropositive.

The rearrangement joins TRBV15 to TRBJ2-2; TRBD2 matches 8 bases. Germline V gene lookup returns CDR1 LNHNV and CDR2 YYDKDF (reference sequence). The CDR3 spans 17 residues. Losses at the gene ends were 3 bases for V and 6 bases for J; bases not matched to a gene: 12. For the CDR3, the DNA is TGTGCCACCAGCAGGCCTCCCGGGAGGGGTCCCTCCGGGGAGCTGTTTTTT. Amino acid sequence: CATSRPPGRGPSGELFF.

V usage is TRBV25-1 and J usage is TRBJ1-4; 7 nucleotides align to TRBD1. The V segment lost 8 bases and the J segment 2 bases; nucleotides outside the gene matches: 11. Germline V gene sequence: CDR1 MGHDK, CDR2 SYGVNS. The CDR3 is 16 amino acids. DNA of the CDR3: TGTGCCAGCCTGAGGGGGCAAACTCCCACTAATGAAAAACTGTTTTTT. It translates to CASLRGQTPTNEKLFF.

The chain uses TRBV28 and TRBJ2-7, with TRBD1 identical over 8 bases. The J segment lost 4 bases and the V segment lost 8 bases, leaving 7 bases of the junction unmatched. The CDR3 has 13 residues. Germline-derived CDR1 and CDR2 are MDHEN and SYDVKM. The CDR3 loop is CASWAGGEYEQYF. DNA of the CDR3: TGTGCCAGCTGGGCAGGGGGCGAGTACGAGCAGTACTTC.

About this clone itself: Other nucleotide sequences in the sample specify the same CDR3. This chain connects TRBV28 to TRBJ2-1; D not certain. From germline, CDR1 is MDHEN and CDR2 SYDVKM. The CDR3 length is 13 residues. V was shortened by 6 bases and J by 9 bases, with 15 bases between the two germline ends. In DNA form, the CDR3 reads TGTGCCAGCAGCCTACCCGCTAGGAGTGAGCAGTTCTTC. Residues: CASSLPARSEQFF.

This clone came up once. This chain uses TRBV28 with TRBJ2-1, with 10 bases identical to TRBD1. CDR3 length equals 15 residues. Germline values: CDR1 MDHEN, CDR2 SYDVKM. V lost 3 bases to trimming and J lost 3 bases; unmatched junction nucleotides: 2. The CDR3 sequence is CASSFRDRGYNEQFF. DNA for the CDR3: TGTGCCAGCAGTTTTCGGGACAGGGGCTACAATGAGCAGTTCTTC.

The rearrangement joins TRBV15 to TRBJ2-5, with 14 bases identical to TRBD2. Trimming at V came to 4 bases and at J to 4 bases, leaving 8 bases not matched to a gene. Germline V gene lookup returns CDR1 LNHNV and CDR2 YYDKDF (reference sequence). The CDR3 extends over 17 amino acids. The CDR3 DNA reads TGTGCCACCAGCACTTTGACTAGCGGGAGGGTAAGAGAGACCCAGTACTTC. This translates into CATSTLTSGRVRETQYF.

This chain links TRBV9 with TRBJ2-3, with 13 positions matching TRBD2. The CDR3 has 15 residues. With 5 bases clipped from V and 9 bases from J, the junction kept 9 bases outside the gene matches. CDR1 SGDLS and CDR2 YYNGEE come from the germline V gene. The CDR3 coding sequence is TGTGCCAGCAGAGGAGGGACTAGCGGGACCGACACGCAGTATTTT. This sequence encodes CASRGGTSGTDTQYF.

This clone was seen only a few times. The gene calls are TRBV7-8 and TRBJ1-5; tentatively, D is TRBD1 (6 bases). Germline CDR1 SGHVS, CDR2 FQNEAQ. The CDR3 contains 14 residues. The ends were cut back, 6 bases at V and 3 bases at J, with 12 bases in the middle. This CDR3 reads CASSVVGANQPQHF. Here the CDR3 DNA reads TGTGCCAGCAGTGTCGTGGGGGCCAATCAGCCCCAGCATTTT. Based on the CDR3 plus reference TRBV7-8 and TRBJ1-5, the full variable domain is GAGVSQSPRYKVAKRGQDVALRCDPISGHVSLFWYQQALGQGPEFLTYFQNEAQLDKSGLPSDRFFAERPEGSVSTLKIQRTQQEDSAVYLCASSVVGANQPQHFGDGTRLSIL.

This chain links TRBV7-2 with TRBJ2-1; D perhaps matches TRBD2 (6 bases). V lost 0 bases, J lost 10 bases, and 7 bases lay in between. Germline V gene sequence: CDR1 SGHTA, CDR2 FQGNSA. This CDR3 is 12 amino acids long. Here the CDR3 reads CASSLARGEQFF. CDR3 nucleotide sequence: TGTGCCAGCAGCTTAGCGCGGGGCGAGCAGTTCTTC.

The CDR3 sequence is CASSSTYSNEQFF. In DNA form, the CDR3 reads TGTGCCAGCAGCTCGACTTACTCCAATGAGCAGTTCTTC. The V call is TRBV7-3, the J call TRBJ2-1; D gene uncertain. Trimming left V 4 bases short and J 6 bases short, with 10 bases between. The CDR3 runs 13 residues. CDR1 SGHTA and CDR2 FQGTGA come from the germline V gene.

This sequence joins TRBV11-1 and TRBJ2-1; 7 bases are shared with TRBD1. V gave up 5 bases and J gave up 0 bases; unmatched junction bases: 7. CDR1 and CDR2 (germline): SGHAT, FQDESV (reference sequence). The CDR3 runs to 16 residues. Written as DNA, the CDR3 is TGTGCCAGCAGCCCAGGGGGAAGGAGCTCCTACAATGAGCAGTTCTTC. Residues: CASSPGGRSSYNEQFF.

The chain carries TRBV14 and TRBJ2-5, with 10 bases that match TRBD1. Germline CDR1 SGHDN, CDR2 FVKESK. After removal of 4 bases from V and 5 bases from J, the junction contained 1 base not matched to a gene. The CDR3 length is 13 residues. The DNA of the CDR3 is TGTGCCAGCAGCCGGGACAGGGGCGAGACCCAGTACTTC. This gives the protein CASSRDRGETQYF.

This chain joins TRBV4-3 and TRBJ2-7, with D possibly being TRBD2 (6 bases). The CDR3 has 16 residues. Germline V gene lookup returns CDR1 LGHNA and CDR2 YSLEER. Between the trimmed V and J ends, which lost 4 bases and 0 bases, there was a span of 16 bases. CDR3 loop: CASSRGTGTHSYEQYF. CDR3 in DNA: TGCGCCAGCAGCCGAGGCACCGGGACTCACTCCTACGAGCAGTACTTC.

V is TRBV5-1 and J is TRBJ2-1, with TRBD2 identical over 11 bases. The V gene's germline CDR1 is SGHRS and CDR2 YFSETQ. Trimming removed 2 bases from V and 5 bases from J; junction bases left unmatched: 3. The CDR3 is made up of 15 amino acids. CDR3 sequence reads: CASSFSLAGDNEQFF. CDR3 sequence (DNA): TGCGCCAGCAGCTTTTCACTAGCGGGAGACAATGAGCAGTTCTTC.

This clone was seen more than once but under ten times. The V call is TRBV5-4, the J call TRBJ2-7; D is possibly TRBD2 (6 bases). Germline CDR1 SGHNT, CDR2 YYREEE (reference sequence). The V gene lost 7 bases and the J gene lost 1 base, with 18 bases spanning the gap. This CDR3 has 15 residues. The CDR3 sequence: CASFPEGYSSYEQYF. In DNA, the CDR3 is TGTGCCAGCTTCCCGGAGGGGTATAGTTCCTACGAGCAGTACTTC.

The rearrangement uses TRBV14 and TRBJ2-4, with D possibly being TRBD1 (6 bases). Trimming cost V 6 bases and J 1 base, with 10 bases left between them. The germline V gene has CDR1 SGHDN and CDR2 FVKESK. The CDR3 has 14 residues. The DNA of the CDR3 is TGTGCCAGCAGTAGCCAGGGGGCCAAAAACATTCAGTACTTC. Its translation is CASSSQGAKNIQYF.

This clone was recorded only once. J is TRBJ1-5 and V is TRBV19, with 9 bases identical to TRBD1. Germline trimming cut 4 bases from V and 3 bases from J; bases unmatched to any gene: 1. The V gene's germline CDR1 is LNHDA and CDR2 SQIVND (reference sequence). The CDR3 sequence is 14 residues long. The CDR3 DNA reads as TGTGCCAGTAGTAGGGACAGGGCCAATCAGCCCCAGCATTTT. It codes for CASSRDRANQPQHF.

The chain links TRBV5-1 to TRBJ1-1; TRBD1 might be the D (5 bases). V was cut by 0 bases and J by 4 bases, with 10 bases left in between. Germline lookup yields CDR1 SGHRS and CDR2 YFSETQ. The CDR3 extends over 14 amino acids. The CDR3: CASSLAVGATEAFF. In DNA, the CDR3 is TGCGCCAGCAGCTTGGCCGTAGGGGCCACTGAAGCTTTCTTT.

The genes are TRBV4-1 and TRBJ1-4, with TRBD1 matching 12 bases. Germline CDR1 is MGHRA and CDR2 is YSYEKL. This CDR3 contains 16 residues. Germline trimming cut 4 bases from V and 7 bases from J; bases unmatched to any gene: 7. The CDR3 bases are TGCGCCAGCAGCCGCGGGACAGGGGGCCAGGGTGAAAAACTGTTTTTT. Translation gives CASSRGTGGQGEKLFF.

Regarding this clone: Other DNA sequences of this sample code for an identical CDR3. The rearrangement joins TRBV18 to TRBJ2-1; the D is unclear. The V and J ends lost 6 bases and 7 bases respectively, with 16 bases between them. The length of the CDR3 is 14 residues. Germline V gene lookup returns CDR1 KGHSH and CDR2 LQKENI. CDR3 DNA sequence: TGTGCCAGCTCCGAGGCAGTAGCATCTAATGAGCAGTTCTTC. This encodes CASSEAVASNEQFF.

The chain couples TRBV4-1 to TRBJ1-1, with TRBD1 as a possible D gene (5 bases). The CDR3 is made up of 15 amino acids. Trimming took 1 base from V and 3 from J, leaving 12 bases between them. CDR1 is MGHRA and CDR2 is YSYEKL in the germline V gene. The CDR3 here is CASSQGQGGYTEAFF. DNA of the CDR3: TGCGCCAGCAGCCAAGGGCAGGGTGGCTACACTGAAGCTTTCTTT.

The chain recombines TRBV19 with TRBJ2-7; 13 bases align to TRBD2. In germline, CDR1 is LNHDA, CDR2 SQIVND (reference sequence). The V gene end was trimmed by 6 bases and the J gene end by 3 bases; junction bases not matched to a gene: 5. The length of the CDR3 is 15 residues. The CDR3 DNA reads TGTGCCAGTAGAACTAGCGGGAGGGCCCTCTACGAGCAGTACTTC. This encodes CASRTSGRALYEQYF.

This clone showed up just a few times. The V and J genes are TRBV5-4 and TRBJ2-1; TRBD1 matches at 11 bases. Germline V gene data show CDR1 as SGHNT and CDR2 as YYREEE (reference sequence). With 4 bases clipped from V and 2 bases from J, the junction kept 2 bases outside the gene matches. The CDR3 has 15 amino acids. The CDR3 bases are TGTGCCAGCAGCCGGACAGGGGGCACCTACAATGAGCAGTTCTTC. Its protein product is CASSRTGGTYNEQFF.

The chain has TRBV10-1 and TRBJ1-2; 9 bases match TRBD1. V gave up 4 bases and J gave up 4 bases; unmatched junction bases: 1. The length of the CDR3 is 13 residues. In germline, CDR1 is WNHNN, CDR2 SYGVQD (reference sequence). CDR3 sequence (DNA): TGCGCCAGCAGTGGGACAGGGGCCTATGGCTACACCTTC. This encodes CASSGTGAYGYTF.

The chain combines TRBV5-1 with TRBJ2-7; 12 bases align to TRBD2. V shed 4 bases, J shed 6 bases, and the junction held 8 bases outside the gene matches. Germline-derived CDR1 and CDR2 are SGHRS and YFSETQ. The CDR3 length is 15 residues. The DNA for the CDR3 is TGCGCCAGCAGCATTGTACTAGCGGGAGGAGGCGAGCAGTACTTC. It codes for CASSIVLAGGGEQYF.

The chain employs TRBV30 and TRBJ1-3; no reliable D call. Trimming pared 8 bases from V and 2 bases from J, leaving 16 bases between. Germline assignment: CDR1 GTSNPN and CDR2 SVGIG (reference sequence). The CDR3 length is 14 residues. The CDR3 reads CATESGSTGNTIYF. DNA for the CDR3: TGTGCCACCGAATCGGGGAGTACTGGAAACACCATATATTTT.

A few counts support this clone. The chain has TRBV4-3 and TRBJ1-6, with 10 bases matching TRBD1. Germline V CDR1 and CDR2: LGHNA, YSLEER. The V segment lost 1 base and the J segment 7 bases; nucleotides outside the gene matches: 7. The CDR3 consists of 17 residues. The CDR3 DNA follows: TGCGCCAGCAGCCAAGCCAGCCGGGGACAGGGGAATTCACCCCTCCACTTT. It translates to CASSQASRGQGNSPLHF.

CDR3: CASSPRTGRYEQYF. The CDR3 DNA sequence: TGTGCCAGTAGTCCCCGGACAGGGAGGTACGAGCAGTACTTC. The chain joins TRBV19 to TRBJ2-7, with 8 bases fitting TRBD1. The CDR3 covers 14 residues. The germline V gene has CDR1 LNHDA and CDR2 SQIVND (reference sequence). The trim removed 5 bases at V and 4 bases at J, leaving 7 bases unmatched. Full variable domain (remainder filled in from reference TRBV19 and TRBJ2-7): DGGITQSPKYLFRKEGQNVTLSCEQNLNHDAMYWYRQDPGQGLRLIYYSQIVNDFQKGDIAEGYSVSREKKESFPLTVTSAQKNPTAFYLCASSPRTGRYEQYFGPGTRLTVT.